Detailed here is one TCR beta chain. This clonotype was observed many times. Its antigen specificity is not known. No base-level quality is on record; no much larger clone is a single base apart. This record comes from a study of low-dose radiotherapy and immunotherapy resistance in tumors (dated by TCRdb to between 2021 and 2022). General notes on the study: Patients in Cohort 1 were given 0.5 Gy per fraction every 2 weeks, and the prescribed total PTV dose was 6.5 Gy. In Cohort 2, 1 Gy per fraction was delivered every two weeks, for a total of 13 Gy over 26 weeks. Intravenous cyclophosphamide at 200 mg/m2 was administered every two weeks, one day ahead of each radiation and immunotherapy administration. Nivolumab was administered intravenously as a 240 mg flat dose every two weeks, and ipilimumab was administered intravenously at 1 mg/kg every six weeks. Aspirin 300 mg was taken orally once daily by patients for four cycles, starting on cycle 1 day 1. Randomization of trial participants into treatment groups was not performed. Eight patients were included in the translational analysis, namely three from the first dose cohort plus the first five from the second dose cohort.

TCRdb records Illumina HiSeq 2500 as the sequencer. First-strand cDNA was synthesized with Superscript III and a set of TRAV- and TRBV-specific primers, covering both TCRalpha and TCRbeta chains. TCRs were amplified with Phusion for about 20 PCR cycles using a constant-region primer together with the adapter attached to the V primers. Amplification of the isolated mRNA was done with the MessageAmp II aRNA Amplification Kit, which involved a roughly 17-hour in vitro transcription at 37 degrees C. The Dynabeads mRNA DIRECT Purification Kit was used to isolate mRNA for TCR sequencing. A second approximately 23-cycle Phusion PCR added indexed Illumina adapters, and products were purified with AMPure XP beads. On the authors' methods: Using custom Perl scripts, TCR sequences encoding the same protein were pooled, out-of-frame sequences were removed, and the abundance of each clonotype was computed. The analysis excluded TCR sequences that were supported by just one read. Shannon entropy, Gini index, clonality, richness, and the frequency of TCRs shared between repertoires were included as repertoire metrics. The raw public reads went through TCRdb reprocessing: fastp at Q25, MiXCR clone calling, in-frame beta chains kept. Records with the same CDR3 protein are collapsed into one entry carrying the most frequent genes and DNA. None of the V and J calls come from the authors' own analysis; TCRdb made them. This sample lists about 58,000 distinct CDR3 sequences; approximately 22% were detected once. The ten largest clonotypes hold approximately 7.2% of the sample.

Trimming takes 6 bases off V and 1 base off J; junction bases not matched to a gene: 6. Via the germline V gene, CDR1 is SQVTM and CDR2 ANQGSEA. Its CDR3 holds 14 amino acids, cysteine through phenylalanine. Just the 42-base CDR3 DNA is kept, in frame starting at base 1. This sample's time point label indicates: after trial treatment. In the paper's terms, the treatment or condition label means: LDRT plus nivolumab, ipilimumab, low-dose cyclophosphamide and aspirin (RACIN trial). The donors came from RACIN, which was a single-arm phase I dose-escalation trial that paired nivolumab and ipilimumab with aspirin, low-dose cyclophosphamide and low-dose radiotherapy. Patients were eligible if they had advanced solid tumors that were TIL-negative.

The sequences come from PBMCs, collected after low-dose radiotherapy plus immunotherapy. The V and J segments used are TRBV29-1 and TRBJ2-3; TRBD1 lines up with 8 middle nucleotides. The sequence was collected from a male donor with prostate cancer. The DNA sequence is TGCAGCGTGCATCAGGGGGCGGGCACAGATACGCAGTATTTT. Its coded protein is CSVHQGAGTDTQYF.